These 7 T cell receptor beta chains originate from one sample sequenced in a study of blood T cell repertoires in COVID-19. Sequencing used immunoSEQ multiplex PCR; TCRdb keeps in-frame clones, though not all of them. The data hold roughly 36,000 clones, with around 84% observed a single time. The sequencing input was peripheral blood. The receptor set was obtained from a human donor in a cohort sampled during active COVID-19.

This rearrangement joins TRBV15 to TRBJ2-3; 14 nucleotides line up with TRBD2. This CDR3 is 17 amino acids long. With 1 base clipped from V and 4 bases from J, the junction kept 4 bases outside the gene matches. The V gene's germline CDR1 is LNHNV and CDR2 YYDKDF (reference sequence). CDR3 in DNA: TGTGCCACCAGCAGAGTTGGGACTAGCGGGGGCTCAGATACGCAGTATTTT. Translating it yields CATSRVGTSGGSDTQYF.

The table lists this clone with a count of one. The chain uses TRBV27 and TRBJ2-7; a possible D gene is TRBD2 (7 bases). The CDR3 length is 14 residues. CDR1 is MNHEY and CDR2 is SMNVEV in the germline V gene (reference sequence). V lost 0 bases and J lost 5, with 11 bases in between. For the CDR3, the DNA is TGTGCCAGCAGTTTATCGACGGGGGGCAACGAGCAGTACTTC. Translated, it gives CASSLSTGGNEQYF.

This sequence joins TRBV5-1 and TRBJ2-5; a possible D gene is TRBD1 (6 bases). The V end lost 4 bases, the J end lost 5 bases, and 18 bases lay between the germline ends. This CDR3 spans 15 amino acids. Germline V lookup: CDR1 SGHRS, CDR2 YFSETQ. The CDR3 loop is CASSTSGEGVETQYF. DNA for the CDR3: TGCGCCAGCAGCACTTCAGGGGAAGGAGTGGAGACCCAGTACTTC.

V is TRBV7-2 and J is TRBJ2-2, with 11 bases that match TRBD2. The CDR3 runs to 16 residues. Trimming at V came to 4 bases and at J to 4 bases, leaving 5 bases not matched to a gene. Germline CDR1 is SGHTA and CDR2 is FQGNSA. The CDR3 DNA sequence: TGTGCCAGCAGCTCTACTAGCGGGGGATTCACCGGGGAGCTGTTTTTT. The encoded protein is CASSSTSGGFTGELFF.

The V call is TRBV19, the J call TRBJ2-2; D may be TRBD1 (6 bases). The germline V gene encodes CDR1 LNHDA and CDR2 SQIVND (reference sequence). The CDR3 has 18 residues. The ends were cut back, 5 bases at V and 0 bases at J, with 19 bases in the middle. The CDR3 protein is CASSLGQPPASNTGELFF. The DNA of the CDR3 is TGTGCCAGTAGTTTGGGACAACCCCCCGCCTCGAACACCGGGGAGCTGTTTTTT.

CDR3 nucleotides: TGTGCCAGCAGCTTATCCGGGGGAACCTACGAGCAGTACTTC. It encodes CASSLSGGTYEQYF. The V and J genes are TRBV7-9 and TRBJ2-7; TRBD2 is a possible D gene (6 bases). This CDR3 has 14 residues. Germline CDR1 SEHNR, CDR2 FQNEAQ (reference sequence). V lost 2 bases and J 2 bases, leaving 10 bases between the germline ends.

The chain recombines TRBV5-1 with TRBJ1-1; 9 bases fit TRBD1. The CDR3 is 14 residues long. Germline V gene data show CDR1 as SGHRS and CDR2 as YFSETQ. J gave up 1 base and V 6 bases, and 4 bases lay outside the gene matches. The CDR3 loop is CASKTGGSNTEAFF. CDR3 nucleotides: TGCGCCAGCAAGACAGGGGGGTCGAACACTGAAGCTTTCTTT. Looking up the rest from reference TRBV5-1 and TRBJ1-1 gives the full variable domain: KAGVTQTPRYLIKTRGQQVTLSCSPISGHRSVSWYQQTPGQGLQFLFEYFSETQRNKGNFPGRFSGRQFSNSRSEMNVSTLELGDSALYLCASKTGGSNTEAFFGQGTRLTVV.